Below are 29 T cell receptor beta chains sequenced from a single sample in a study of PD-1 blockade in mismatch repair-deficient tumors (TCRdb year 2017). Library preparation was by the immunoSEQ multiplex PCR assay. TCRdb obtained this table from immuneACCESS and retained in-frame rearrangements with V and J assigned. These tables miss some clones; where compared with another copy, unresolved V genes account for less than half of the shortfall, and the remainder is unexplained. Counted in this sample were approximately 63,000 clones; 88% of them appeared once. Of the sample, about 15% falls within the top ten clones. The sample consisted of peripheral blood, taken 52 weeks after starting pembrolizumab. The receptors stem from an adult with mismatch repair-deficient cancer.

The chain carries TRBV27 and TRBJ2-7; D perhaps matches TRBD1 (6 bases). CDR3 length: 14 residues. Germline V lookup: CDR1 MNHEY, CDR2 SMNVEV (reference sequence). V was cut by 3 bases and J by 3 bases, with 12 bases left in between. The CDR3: CASSFGRGDYEQYF. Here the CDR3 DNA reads TGTGCCAGCAGTTTTGGCAGGGGCGACTACGAGCAGTACTTC.

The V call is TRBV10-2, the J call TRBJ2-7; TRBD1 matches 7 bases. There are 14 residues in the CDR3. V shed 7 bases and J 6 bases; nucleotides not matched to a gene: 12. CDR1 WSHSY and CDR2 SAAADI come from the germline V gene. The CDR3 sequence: CASKGPTGRGEQYF. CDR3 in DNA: TGCGCCAGCAAAGGGCCGACAGGGCGAGGCGAGCAGTACTTC.

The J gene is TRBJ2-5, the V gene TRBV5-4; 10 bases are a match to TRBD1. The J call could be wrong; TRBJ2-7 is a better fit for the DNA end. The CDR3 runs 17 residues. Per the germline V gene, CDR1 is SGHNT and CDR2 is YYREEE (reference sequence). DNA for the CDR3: TGTGCCAGCAGCTCCGACAGGGGGCGAGGCGCCCCCTACGAGCAGTACTTC. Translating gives CASSSDRGRGAPYEQYF.

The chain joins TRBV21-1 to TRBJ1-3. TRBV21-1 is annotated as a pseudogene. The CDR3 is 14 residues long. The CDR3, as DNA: TGTGCCAGCAGCAAGTTCGTGAACGGAAACACCATATATTTT. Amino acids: CASSKFVNGNTIYF.

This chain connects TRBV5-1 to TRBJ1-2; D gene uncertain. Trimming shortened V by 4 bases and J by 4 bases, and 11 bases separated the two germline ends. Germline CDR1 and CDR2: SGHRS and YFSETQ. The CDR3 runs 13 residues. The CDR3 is CASSPGGPYGYTF. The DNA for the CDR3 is TGCGCCAGCAGCCCCGGAGGACCCTATGGCTACACCTTC.

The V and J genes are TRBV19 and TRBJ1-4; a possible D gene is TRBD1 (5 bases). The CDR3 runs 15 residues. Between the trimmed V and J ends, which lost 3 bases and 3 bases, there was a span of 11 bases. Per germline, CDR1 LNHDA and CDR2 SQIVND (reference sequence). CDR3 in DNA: TGTGCCAGTAGTATCTGGGAGGGGTCTAATGAAAAACTGTTTTTT. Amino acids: CASSIWEGSNEKLFF.

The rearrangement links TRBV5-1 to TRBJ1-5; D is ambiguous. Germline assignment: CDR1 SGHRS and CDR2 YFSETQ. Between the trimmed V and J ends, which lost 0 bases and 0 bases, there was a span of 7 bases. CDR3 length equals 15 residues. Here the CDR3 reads CASSLDGNSNQPQHF. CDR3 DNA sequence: TGCGCCAGCAGCTTGGACGGAAATAGCAATCAGCCCCAGCATTTT. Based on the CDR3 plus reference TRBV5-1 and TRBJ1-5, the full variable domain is KAGVTQTPRYLIKTRGQQVTLSCSPISGHRSVSWYQQTPGQGLQFLFEYFSETQRNKGNFPGRFSGRQFSNSRSEMNVSTLELGDSALYLCASSLDGNSNQPQHFGDGTRLSIL.

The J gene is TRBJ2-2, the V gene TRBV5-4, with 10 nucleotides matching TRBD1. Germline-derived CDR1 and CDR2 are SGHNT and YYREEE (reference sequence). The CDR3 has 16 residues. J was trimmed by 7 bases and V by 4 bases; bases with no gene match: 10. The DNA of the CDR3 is TGTGCCAGCAGCGACCGGGACAGGGGCGGAGACGGGGAGCTGTTTTTT. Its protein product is CASSDRDRGGDGELFF.

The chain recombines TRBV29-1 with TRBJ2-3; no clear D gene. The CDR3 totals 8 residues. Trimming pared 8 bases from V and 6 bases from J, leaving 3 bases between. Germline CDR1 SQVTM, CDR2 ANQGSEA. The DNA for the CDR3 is TGCAGCCCCGATACGCAGTATTTT. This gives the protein CSPDTQYF.

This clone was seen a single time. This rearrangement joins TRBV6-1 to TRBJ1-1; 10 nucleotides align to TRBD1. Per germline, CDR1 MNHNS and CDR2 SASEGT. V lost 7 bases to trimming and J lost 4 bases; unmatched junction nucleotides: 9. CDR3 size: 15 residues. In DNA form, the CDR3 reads TGTGCCAGCATTCCCGACAGGGGGCGGGTCACTGAAGCTTTCTTT. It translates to CASIPDRGRVTEAFF.

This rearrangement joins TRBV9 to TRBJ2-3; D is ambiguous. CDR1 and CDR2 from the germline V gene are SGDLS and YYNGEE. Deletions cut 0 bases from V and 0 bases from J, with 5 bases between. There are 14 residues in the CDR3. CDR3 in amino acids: CASSVEWSTDTQYF. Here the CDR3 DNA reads TGTGCCAGCAGCGTAGAGTGGAGCACAGATACGCAGTATTTT.

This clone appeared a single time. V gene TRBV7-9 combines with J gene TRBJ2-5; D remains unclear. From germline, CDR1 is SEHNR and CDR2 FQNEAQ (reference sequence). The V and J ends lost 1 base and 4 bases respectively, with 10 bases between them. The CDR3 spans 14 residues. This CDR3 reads CASSLGQSGETQYF. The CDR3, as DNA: TGTGCCAGCAGCTTAGGGCAGTCCGGAGAGACCCAGTACTTC. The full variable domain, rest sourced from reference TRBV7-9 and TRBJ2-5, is DTGVSQNPRHKITKRGQNVTFRCDPISEHNRLYWYRQTLGQGPEFLTYFQNEAQLEKSRLLSDRFSAERPKGSFSTLEIQRTEQGDSAMYLCASSLGQSGETQYFGPGTRLLVL.

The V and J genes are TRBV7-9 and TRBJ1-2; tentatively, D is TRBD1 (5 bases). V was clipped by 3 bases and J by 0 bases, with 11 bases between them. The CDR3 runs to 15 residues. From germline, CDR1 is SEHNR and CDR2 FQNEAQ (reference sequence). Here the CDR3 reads CASSFGPGPNYGYTF. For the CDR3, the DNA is TGTGCCAGCAGCTTTGGGCCGGGACCTAACTATGGCTACACCTTC.

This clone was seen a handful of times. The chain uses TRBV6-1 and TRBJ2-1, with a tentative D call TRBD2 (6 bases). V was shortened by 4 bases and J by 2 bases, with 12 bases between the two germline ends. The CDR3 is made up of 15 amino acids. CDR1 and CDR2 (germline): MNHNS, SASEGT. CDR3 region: CASSVSSVAYNEQFF. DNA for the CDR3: TGTGCCAGCAGTGTGTCTAGCGTAGCCTACAATGAGCAGTTCTTC.

The CDR3 DNA sequence: TGTGCCAGCAGGTACACCGGGGAGCTGTTTTTT. This codes for CASRYTGELFF. This chain links TRBV19 with TRBJ2-2; D unclear. CDR1 LNHDA and CDR2 SQIVND come from the germline V gene (reference sequence). Trimming pared 9 bases from V and 3 bases from J, leaving 5 bases between. The CDR3 consists of 11 residues.

The CDR3 region has the DNA TGTGCCAGCTTTGCACTAGCGGACGCCTACGAGCAGTACTTC. Translated, it gives CASFALADAYEQYF. This chain connects TRBV2 to TRBJ2-7; 8 nucleotides align to TRBD2. V dropped 8 bases and J dropped 2; count of bases not matched to a gene: 8. Germline CDR1 and CDR2: SNHLY and FYNNEI. This CDR3 has 14 amino acids.

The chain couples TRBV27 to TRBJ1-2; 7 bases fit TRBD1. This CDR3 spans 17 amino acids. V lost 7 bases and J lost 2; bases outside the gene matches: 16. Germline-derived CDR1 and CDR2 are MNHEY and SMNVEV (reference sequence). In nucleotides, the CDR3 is TGTGCCAGCACCCAATCCGGAGGGGGCGGGGCGAACTATGGCTACACCTTC. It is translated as CASTQSGGGGANYGYTF.

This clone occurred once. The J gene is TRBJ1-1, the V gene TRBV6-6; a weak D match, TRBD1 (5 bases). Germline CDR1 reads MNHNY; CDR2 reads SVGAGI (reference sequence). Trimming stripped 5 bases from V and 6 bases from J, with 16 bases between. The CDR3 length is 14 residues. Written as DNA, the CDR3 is TGTGCCAGCAGTACCATTATCCAGGGATCTGAAGCTTTCTTT. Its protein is CASSTIIQGSEAFF.

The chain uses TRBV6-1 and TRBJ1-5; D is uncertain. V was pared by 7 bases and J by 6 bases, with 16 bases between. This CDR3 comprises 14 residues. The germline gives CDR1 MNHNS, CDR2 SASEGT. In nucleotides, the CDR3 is TGTGCCAGCAAGGATGTGGGCCGCGGTCAGCCCCAGCATTTT. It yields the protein CASKDVGRGQPQHF.

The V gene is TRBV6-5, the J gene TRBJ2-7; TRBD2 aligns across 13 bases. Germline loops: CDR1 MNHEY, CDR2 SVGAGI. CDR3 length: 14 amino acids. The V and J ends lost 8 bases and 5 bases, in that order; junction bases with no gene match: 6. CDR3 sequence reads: CASRKGLAGNEQYF. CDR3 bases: TGTGCCAGCCGGAAGGGACTAGCGGGAAACGAGCAGTACTTC.

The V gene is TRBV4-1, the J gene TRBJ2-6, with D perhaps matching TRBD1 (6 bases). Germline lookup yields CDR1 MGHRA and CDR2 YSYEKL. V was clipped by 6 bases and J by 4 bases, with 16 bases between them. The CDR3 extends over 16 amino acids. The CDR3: CASSVTSGVGANVLTF. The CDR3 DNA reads TGCGCCAGCAGTGTTACCTCAGGGGTCGGGGCCAACGTCCTGACTTTC.

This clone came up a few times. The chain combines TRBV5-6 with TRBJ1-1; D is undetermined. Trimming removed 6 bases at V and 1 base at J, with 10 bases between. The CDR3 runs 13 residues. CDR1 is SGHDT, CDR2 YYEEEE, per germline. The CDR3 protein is CASNPISNTEAFF. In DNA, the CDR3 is TGTGCCAGCAACCCCATATCGAACACTGAAGCTTTCTTT.

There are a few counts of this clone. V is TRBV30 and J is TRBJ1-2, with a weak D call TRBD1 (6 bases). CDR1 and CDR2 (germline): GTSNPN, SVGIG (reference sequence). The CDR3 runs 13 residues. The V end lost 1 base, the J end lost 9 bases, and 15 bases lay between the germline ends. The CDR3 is CAWSATGGDSYTF. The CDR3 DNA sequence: TGTGCCTGGAGTGCTACAGGAGGGGACAGCTACACCTTC.

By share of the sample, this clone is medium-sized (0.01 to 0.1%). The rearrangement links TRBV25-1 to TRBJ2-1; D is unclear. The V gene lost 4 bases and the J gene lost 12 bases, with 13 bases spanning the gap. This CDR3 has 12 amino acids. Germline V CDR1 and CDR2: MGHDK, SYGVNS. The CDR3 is CASSASHNMQFF. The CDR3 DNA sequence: TGTGCCAGCAGTGCCAGCCATAACATGCAGTTCTTC.

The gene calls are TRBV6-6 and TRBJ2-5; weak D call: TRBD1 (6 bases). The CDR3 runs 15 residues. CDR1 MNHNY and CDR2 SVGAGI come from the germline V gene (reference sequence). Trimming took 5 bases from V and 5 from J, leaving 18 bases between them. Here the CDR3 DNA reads TGTGCCAGCAGTCCCATGACTGGCCAGGGGGAGACCCAGTACTTC. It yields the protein CASSPMTGQGETQYF.

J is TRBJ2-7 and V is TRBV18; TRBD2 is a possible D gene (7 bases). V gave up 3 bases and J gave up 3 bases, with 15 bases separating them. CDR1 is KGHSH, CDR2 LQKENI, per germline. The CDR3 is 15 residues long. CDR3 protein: CASSPGGRNVYEQYF. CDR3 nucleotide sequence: TGTGCCAGCTCACCCGGGGGGCGGAATGTCTACGAGCAGTACTTC. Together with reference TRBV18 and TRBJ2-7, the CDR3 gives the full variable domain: NAGVMQNPRHLVRRRGQEARLRCSPMKGHSHVYWYRQLPEEGLKFMVYLQKENIIDESGMPKERFSAEFPKEGPSILRIQQVVRGDSAAYFCASSPGGRNVYEQYFGPGTRLTVT.

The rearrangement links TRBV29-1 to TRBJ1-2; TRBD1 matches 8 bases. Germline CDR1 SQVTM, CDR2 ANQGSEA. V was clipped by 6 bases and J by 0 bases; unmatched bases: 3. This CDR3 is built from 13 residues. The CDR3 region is CSVQGATNYGYTF. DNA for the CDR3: TGCAGCGTGCAGGGGGCAACTAACTATGGCTACACCTTC.

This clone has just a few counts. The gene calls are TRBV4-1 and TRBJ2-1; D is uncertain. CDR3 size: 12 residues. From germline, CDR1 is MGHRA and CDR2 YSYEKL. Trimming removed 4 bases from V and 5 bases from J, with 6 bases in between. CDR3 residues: CASSLVNNEQFF. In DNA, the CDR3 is TGCGCCAGCAGCCTGGTAAACAATGAGCAGTTCTTC.

CDR3 nucleotide sequence: TGTGCCAGCAGCTCCCGGGACATTGACGAAAAACTGTTTTTT. It codes for CASSSRDIDEKLFF. The rearrangement links TRBV5-6 to TRBJ1-4; a weak D match, TRBD1 (6 bases). CDR3 length: 14 amino acids. Germline V CDR1 and CDR2: SGHDT, YYEEEE. Trimming took off 3 bases at V and 8 bases at J, with 14 bases between the two ends. The entire variable domain, with the rest obtained from reference TRBV5-6 and TRBJ1-4, is as follows: DAGVTQSPTHLIKTRGQQVTLRCSPKSGHDTVSWYQQALGQGPQFIFQYYEEEERQRGNFPDRFSGHQFPNYSSELNVNALLLGDSALYLCASSSRDIDEKLFFGSGTQLSVL.